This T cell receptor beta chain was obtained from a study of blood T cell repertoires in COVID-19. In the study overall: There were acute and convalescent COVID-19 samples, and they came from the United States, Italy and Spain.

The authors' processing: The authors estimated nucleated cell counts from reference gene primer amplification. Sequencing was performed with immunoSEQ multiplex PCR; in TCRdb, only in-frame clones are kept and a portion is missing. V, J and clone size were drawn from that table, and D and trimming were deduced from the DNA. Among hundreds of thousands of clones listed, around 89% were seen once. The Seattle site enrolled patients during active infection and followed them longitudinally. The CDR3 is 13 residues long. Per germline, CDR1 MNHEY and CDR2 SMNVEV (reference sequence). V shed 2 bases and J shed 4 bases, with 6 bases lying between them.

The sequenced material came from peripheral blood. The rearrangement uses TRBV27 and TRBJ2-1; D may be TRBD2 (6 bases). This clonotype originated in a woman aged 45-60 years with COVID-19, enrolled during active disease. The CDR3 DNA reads TGTGCCAGCAGTTTAGGGGGGTACAATGAGCAGTTCTTC. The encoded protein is CASSLGGYNEQFF.